This T cell receptor (beta chain) was found in a study of cytomegalovirus exposure and HLA in healthy donors. Each donor was healthy, and each was a bone marrow donor. The PCR ran on 60 Vbeta and 13 Jbeta primers. Produced via immunoSEQ multiplex PCR; TCRdb's table is partial and in-frame only. The sample consists of around 110,000 clones, under 70% of them appearing once. Study-wide points: A later analysis found TCR association rates differed by HLA locus, highest for DRB1 and lowest for HLA-C. Through in vitro validation, a few CMV-associated chains were shown to be specific for CMV antigens.

Concerning this clone: Antigen specificity is unknown.

With 1 base removed from V and 4 bases from J, the gap between germline ends came to 12 bases. Per the germline V gene, CDR1 is GTSNPN and CDR2 is SVGIG (reference sequence). CDR3 size: 14 residues. The J gene is TRBJ2-3, the V gene TRBV30; a possible D gene is TRBD2 (5 bases). The TCR originated in a man aged 25 to 40 in good health and CMV-seropositive. The sequenced sample consisted of PBMCs. CDR3: CAWSEGRWADTQYF. DNA of the CDR3: TGTGCCTGGAGTGAAGGGAGATGGGCAGATACGCAGTATTTT. Supplemented by reference TRBV30 and TRBJ2-3, the full variable domain reads SQTIHQWPATLVQPVGSPLSLECTVEGTSNPNLYWYRQAAGRGLQLLFYSVGIGQISSEVPQNLSASRPQDRQFILSSKKLLLSDSGFYLCAWSEGRWADTQYFGPGTRLTVL.